Listed below are T cell receptor beta chains from one sample, sequenced in a study of T cell changes during pregnancy in multiple sclerosis. Assay: immunoSEQ multiplex PCR; the TCRdb copy retains only in-frame clones and omits some. The sample shows some 39,000 clones, around nine tenths of them seen only once. Material: CD8+ T cells from peripheral blood mononuclear cells, obtained in the first trimester of pregnancy. The source is a female donor with multiple sclerosis, enrolled in a pregnancy study. Both conserved end residues are part of each CDR3. Each record gives: V gene, clone size, J gene, D gene, CDR3 DNA, CDR3 protein. The D gene is left open where the match is weak. A clone size is listed for some rows: how often the clone was seen (once, few, many), or a class if it is expanded.

TRBV9	-	TRBJ1-3	-	TGTGCCAGCAGCGTAGGAGGGAACTCTGGAAACACCATATATTTT	CASSVGGNSGNTIYF
TRBV11-2	-	TRBJ1-2	TRBD1	TGTGCCAGCAGCCCCGGACAGGACTATGGCTACACCTTC	CASSPGQDYGYTF
TRBV6-5	-	TRBJ2-1	-	TGTGCCAGCAGTTTGGCAGGGTGGAATGAGCAGTTCTTC	CASSLAGWNEQFF
TRBV2	-	TRBJ2-7	TRBD2	TGTGCCAGCAGCGCAACCACTAGCGGAATCTACGAGCAGTACTTC	CASSATTSGIYEQYF
TRBV19	-	TRBJ1-1	-	TGTGCCAGTAGTATCCCTCGACCCGCGGCAGATGAAGCTTTCTTT	CASSIPRPAADEAFF
TRBV7-2	-	TRBJ1-5	-	TGTGCCAGCAGCCAAAGAGGTCAGCCCCAGCATTTT	CASSQRGQPQHF
TRBV6-5	-	TRBJ1-2	-	TGTGCCAGCAGTCCCATGACACGGAGGCATGGCTACACCTTC	CASSPMTRRHGYTF
TRBV6-6	-	TRBJ1-2	-	TGTGCCAGCAGTTACCCGGACATGAACTATGGCTACACCTTC	CASSYPDMNYGYTF
TRBV18	-	TRBJ2-7	-	TGTGCCAGCTCCCCTACCACCTACGAGCAGTACTTC	CASSPTTYEQYF
TRBV19	-	TRBJ2-5	-	TGTGCCAGTACCAATTGGACAGACCAAGAGACCCAGTACTTC	CASTNWTDQETQYF
TRBV9	once	TRBJ1-6	-	TGTGCCAGCAGCGCCTTCCAGGGGTCACCCCTCCACTTT	CASSAFQGSPLHF
TRBV11-2	-	TRBJ2-7	TRBD1	TGTGCCAGCAGCTTAGGACAGGGGTTCTACGAGCAGTACTTC	CASSLGQGFYEQYF
TRBV13	-	TRBJ2-1	TRBD2	TGTGCCAGCAGCCCCCGGGGTAGCGGGGGGGTTCATGACAATGAGCAGTTCTTC	CASSPRGSGGVHDNEQFF
TRBV13	few	TRBJ1-1	-	TGTGCCAGCAGCTCCACAGAGAACACTGAAGCTTTCTTT	CASSSTENTEAFF
TRBV14	-	TRBJ1-1	-	TGTGCCAGCAGCCTTTTAACAGGAGTGAACACTGAAGCTTTCTTT	CASSLLTGVNTEAFF
TRBV11-2	-	TRBJ2-7	-	TGTGCCAGCAGCGGGACACCACCCTACGAGCAGTACTTC	CASSGTPPYEQYF
TRBV9	-	TRBJ2-3	-	TGTGCCAGCAGCGTAGGGGGTGGTCTAGCTTCGGATACGCAGTATTTT	CASSVGGGLASDTQYF
TRBV9	-	TRBJ1-5	TRBD1	TGTGCCAGCAGCCCTAACAGGGGGGGTCAGCCCCAGCATTTT	CASSPNRGGQPQHF
TRBV6-5	-	TRBJ1-2	TRBD1	TGTGCCAGCAGTCACAGGGGGCGCCGGGGCTACACCTTC	CASSHRGRRGYTF
TRBV7-6	-	TRBJ2-1	TRBD1	TGTGCCAGCAGCCCCCCGACAGGGAATGACGAGCAGTTCTTC	CASSPPTGNDEQFF
TRBV19	-	TRBJ2-7	-	TGTGCCAGTAGGGACTCATCCCATCCCTACGAGCAGTACTTC	CASRDSSHPYEQYF
TRBV7-9	once	TRBJ1-5	-	TGTGCCAGCAGCCCGGGAGGGTCCAATCAGCCCCAGCATTTT	CASSPGGSNQPQHF
TRBV4-3	-	TRBJ2-3	TRBD1	TGCGCCAGCAGCCAACTTACAGGGGGCGATACGCAGTATTTT	CASSQLTGGDTQYF
TRBV6-5	-	TRBJ2-1	TRBD2	TGTGCCAGCAGCCGCGGGGGAAGCTCCTACAATGAGCAGTTCTTC	CASSRGGSSYNEQFF
TRBV5-1	-	TRBJ2-5	-	TGCGCCAGCAGCTTGGAAGTGCGCGGGGCACTCGGCCAAGAGACCCAGTACTTC	CASSLEVRGALGQETQYF
TRBV4-2	-	TRBJ2-1	TRBD2	TGTGCCAGCAGCCGTGCGGGACTAGCGACTACTATAACCTCCTACAATGAGCAGTTCTTC	CASSRAGLATTITSYNEQFF
TRBV4-3	-	TRBJ2-5	-	TGCGCCAGCAGCCAAGATCTAGGGTTACAGGCTCCAGAGACCCAGTACTTC	CASSQDLGLQAPETQYF
TRBV7-2	-	TRBJ1-2	-	TGTGCCAGCAGCTGGGAGGGACGGGGATATGGCTACACCTTC	CASSWEGRGYGYTF
TRBV4-3	-	TRBJ2-7	TRBD2	TGCGCCAGCAGCCACTCTAGCGGGGGGGCCCTCGAGCAGTACTTC	CASSHSSGGALEQYF
TRBV4-3	-	TRBJ1-1	TRBD1	TGCGCCAGCAGCCAAGGGACAGGGCTTGGCACTGAAGCTTTCTTT	CASSQGTGLGTEAFF
TRBV4-2	few	TRBJ1-2	-	TGTGCCAGCAGCAGACCCGGGTCTCATAACTATGGCTACACCTTC	CASSRPGSHNYGYTF